A selection of T cell receptor beta chains follows, all from one sample in a study of control samples from healthy donors and cancer patients. Profiling relied on immunoSEQ multiplex PCR, and the TCRdb table lists in-frame clones only, not all of them. The table includes 110,000 to 150,000 clones, roughly 92% detected once. Sequencing was carried out using blood. These receptor sequences come from a man between 35 and 55 years old in good health. The CDR3 runs from the conserved cysteine through the conserved F or W. A D gene is named only where the DNA matches it firmly. Clone size is not always given. Where it is, it says once, few, many or a class for expanded clones.

V	size	D	J	CDR3	DNA
TRBV5-1	.	TRBD2	TRBJ2-7	CASSLRTSGGDEQYF	TGCGCCAGCAGCCTCCGGACTAGCGGGGGGGACGAGCAGTACTTC
TRBV10-3	.	.	TRBJ2-3	CAISEWRDTDTQYF	TGTGCCATCAGTGAGTGGCGCGACACAGATACGCAGTATTTT
TRBV6-6	.	.	TRBJ2-7	CASTRGLRHEQYF	TGTGCCAGCACTCGGGGGCTTCGGCACGAGCAGTACTTC
TRBV7-6	.	.	TRBJ2-5	CASSSPRAGETQYF	TGTGCCAGCAGCTCGCCGAGGGCGGGGGAGACCCAGTACTTC
TRBV11-2	.	.	TRBJ1-1	CASSLEGGFGTEAFF	TGTGCCAGCAGCTTAGAGGGGGGGTTTGGCACTGAAGCTTTCTTT
TRBV3-1/TRBV3-2	.	.	TRBJ1-1	CASSQVLNTEAFF	TGTGCCAGCAGCCAAGTTTTGAACACTGAAGCTTTCTTT
TRBV7-6	.	TRBD1	TRBJ1-5	CASSLREGARGNQPQHF	TGTGCCAGCAGCCTTCGGGAGGGGGCGCGAGGCAATCAGCCCCAGCATTTT
TRBV5-1	.	.	TRBJ1-1	CASSFQGPNTEAFF	TGCGCCAGCAGCTTCCAGGGACCGAACACTGAAGCTTTCTTT
TRBV12-3/TRBV12-4	once	TRBD1	TRBJ1-1	CASRDRGHTEAFF	TGTGCCAGCCGGGACAGGGGGCACACTGAAGCTTTCTTT
TRBV7-9	.	TRBD1	TRBJ1-2	CASSPRGGAGGHHGGYTF	TGTGCCAGCAGCCCCCGAGGGGGCGCAGGAGGTCATCATGGTGGCTACACCTTC
TRBV11-3	.	TRBD1	TRBJ2-3	CASSGTGSATQYF	TGTGCCAGCAGCGGGACAGGGTCGGCTACGCAGTATTTT
TRBV18	.	.	TRBJ1-5	CASSPSVQNNQPQHF	TGTGCCAGCTCACCGAGTGTGCAGAACAATCAGCCCCAGCATTTT
TRBV2	.	.	TRBJ2-7	CATRPFSYEQYF	TGTGCCACTCGACCGTTCTCCTACGAGCAGTACTTC
TRBV6-2/TRBV6-3	.	.	TRBJ2-6	CASSYLGGPGANVLTF	TGTGCCAGCAGTTATTTAGGGGGACCTGGGGCCAACGTCCTGACTTTC
TRBV7-8	.	TRBD1	TRBJ2-3	CASSVPRDSSSTDTQYF	TGTGCCAGCAGCGTCCCCCGGGACAGTTCTAGCACAGATACGCAGTATTTT
TRBV7-9	.	.	TRBJ2-2	CASSLRDTGELFF	TGTGCCAGCAGCTTAAGGGACACCGGGGAGCTGTTTTTT
TRBV3-1/TRBV3-2	.	.	TRBJ1-2	CASSQDKAQGYGYTF	TGTGCCAGCAGCCAAGATAAAGCACAGGGATATGGCTACACCTTC
TRBV9	.	.	TRBJ2-7	CASSARDTAYEQYF	TGTGCCAGCAGCGCCAGGGACACCGCCTACGAGCAGTACTTC
TRBV5-6	.	.	TRBJ2-7	CASSLVLHSSSYEQYF	TGTGCCAGCAGCTTGGTGTTACACTCGAGCTCCTACGAGCAGTACTTC
TRBV6-1	.	.	TRBJ2-7	CASSDRGLGRRTSSYEQYF	TGTGCCAGCAGTGACCGGGGCCTTGGACGACGGACAAGCTCCTACGAGCAGTACTTC
TRBV24-1	.	.	TRBJ1-1	CATSGGGWGTEAFF	TGTGCCACCAGTGGCGGGGGTTGGGGGACTGAAGCTTTCTTT
TRBV11-2	.	.	TRBJ2-7	CASSLEWDSYEQYF	TGTGCCAGCAGCCTCGAATGGGATTCCTACGAGCAGTACTTC
TRBV4-3	.	.	TRBJ1-5	CASSQVGSNQPQHF	TGCGCCAGCAGCCAAGTTGGCAGCAATCAGCCCCAGCATTTT
TRBV25-1	.	TRBD2	TRBJ2-3	CASSDGGVTDTQYF	TGTGCCAGCAGTGACGGGGGGGTCACAGATACGCAGTATTTT
TRBV7-9	.	TRBD1	TRBJ1-2	CASSTQQGFGGYTF	TGTGCCAGCAGCACTCAACAGGGGTTTGGTGGCTACACCTTC
TRBV9	.	TRBD2	TRBJ2-7	CASSATSGGSIEQYF	TGTGCCAGCAGCGCGACTAGCGGGGGTTCTATTGAGCAGTACTTC
TRBV7-2	.	.	TRBJ2-3	CASSGGDTYTDTQYF	TGTGCCAGCAGCGGAGGGGACACCTACACAGATACGCAGTATTTT
TRBV28	.	.	TRBJ1-2	CATRSFYWYGYTF	TGTGCCACGCGGAGCTTTTACTGGTATGGCTACACCTTC
TRBV6-5	.	.	TRBJ1-5	CASTGFGQPQHF	TGTGCCAGTACAGGGTTCGGCCAGCCCCAGCATTTT